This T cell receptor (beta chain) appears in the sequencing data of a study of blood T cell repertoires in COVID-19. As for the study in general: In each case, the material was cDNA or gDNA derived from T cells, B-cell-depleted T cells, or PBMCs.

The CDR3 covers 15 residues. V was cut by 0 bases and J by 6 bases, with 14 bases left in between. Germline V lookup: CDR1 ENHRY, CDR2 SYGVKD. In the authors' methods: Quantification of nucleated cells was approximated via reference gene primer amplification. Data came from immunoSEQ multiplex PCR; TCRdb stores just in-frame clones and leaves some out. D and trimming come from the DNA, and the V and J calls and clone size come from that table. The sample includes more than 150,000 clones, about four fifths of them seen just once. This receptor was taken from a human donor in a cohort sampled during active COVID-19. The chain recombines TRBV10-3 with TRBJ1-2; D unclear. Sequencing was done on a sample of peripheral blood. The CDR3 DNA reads TGTGCCATCAGTGAGTCGATGGAGAATTTCAATGGCTACACCTTC. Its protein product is CAISESMENFNGYTF.